This TCR beta chain was recovered during a study of sequential checkpoint blockade in melanoma. Study background: Maintenance nivolumab came after either treatment sequence. More than 20 patients had tumor biopsies before treatment and at week 13.

The assay was immunoSEQ multiplex PCR, and TCRdb's table has in-frame clones only and misses some. The sample holds 2,300 or so clones, approximately 31% seen once. Concerning this clone: This CDR3 is also generated by other DNA sequences in the sample.

Trimming cost V 3 bases and J 3 bases, with 4 bases left between them. CDR1 is LNHDA and CDR2 is SQIVND in the germline V gene (reference sequence). The CDR3 is 12 residues long. Treatment in this sample: randomized to nivolumab then ipilimumab (arm A) or the reverse (arm B). None of the patients previously received DNA-damaging chemotherapy. The source of this sequence is a human donor with melanoma. Sequencing was performed on tumor tissue (inferred from file names), taken from a patient given nivolumab and ipilimumab in sequence. The chain combines TRBV19 with TRBJ2-3; no reliable D call. This CDR3 is CASSIGTDTQYF. In nucleotides, the CDR3 is TGTGCCAGTAGTATTGGGACAGATACGCAGTATTTT.